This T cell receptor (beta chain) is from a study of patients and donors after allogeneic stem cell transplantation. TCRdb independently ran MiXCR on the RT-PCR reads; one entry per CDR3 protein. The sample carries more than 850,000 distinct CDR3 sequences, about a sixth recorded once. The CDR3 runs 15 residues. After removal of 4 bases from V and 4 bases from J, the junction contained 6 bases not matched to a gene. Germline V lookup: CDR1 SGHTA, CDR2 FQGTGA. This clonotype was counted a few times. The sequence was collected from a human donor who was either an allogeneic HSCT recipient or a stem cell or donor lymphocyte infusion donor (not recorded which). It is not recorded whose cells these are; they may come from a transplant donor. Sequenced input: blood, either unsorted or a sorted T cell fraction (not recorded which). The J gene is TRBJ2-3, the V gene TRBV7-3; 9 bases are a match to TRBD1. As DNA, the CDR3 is TGTGCCAGCAGCTCCGGACAGGGGAGCGCAGATACGCAGTATTTT. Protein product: CASSSGQGSADTQYF.